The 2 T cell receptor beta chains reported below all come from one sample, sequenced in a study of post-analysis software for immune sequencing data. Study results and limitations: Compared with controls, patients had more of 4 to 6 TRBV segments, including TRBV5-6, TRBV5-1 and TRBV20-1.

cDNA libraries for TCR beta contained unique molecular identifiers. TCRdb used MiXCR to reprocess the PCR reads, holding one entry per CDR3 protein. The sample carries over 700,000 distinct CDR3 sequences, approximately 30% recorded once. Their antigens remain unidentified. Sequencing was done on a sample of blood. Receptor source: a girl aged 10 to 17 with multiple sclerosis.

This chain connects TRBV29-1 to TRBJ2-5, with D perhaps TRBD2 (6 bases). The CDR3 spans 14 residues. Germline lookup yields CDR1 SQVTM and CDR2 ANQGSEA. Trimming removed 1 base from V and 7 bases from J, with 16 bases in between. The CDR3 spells CSVEGQVMGGTQYF. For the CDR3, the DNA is TGCAGCGTTGAAGGGCAGGTTATGGGGGGGACCCAGTACTTC.

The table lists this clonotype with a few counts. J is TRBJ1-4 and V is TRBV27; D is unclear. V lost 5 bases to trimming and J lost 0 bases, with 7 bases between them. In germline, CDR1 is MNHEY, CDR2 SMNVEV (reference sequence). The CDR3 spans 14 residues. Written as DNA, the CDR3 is TGTGCCAGCAGTGGTAGGCCAACTAATGAAAAACTGTTTTTT. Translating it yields CASSGRPTNEKLFF.